This T cell receptor (beta chain) was identified during a study of blood T cell repertoires in COVID-19. Looking at the study overall: Specimens from acute and convalescent COVID-19 originated in the United States, Italy and Spain.

TCRdb's table, derived via immunoSEQ multiplex PCR, lists solely in-frame clones and lacks some. Found here are a few hundred thousand clones, around 87% of them singletons; the top ten hold 7.8%. CDR1 ENHRY and CDR2 SYGVKD come from the germline V gene. The CDR3 covers 16 residues. Trimming removed 3 bases at V and 3 bases at J, with 15 bases between. Sequencing was performed on peripheral blood. This chain connects TRBV10-3 to TRBJ1-5, with D unclear. The TCR originated in a woman between 50 and 59 years old who had recovered from COVID-19. CDR3 in DNA: TGTGCCATCAGTGACCCCCGAGAGGGAATCAATCAGCCCCAGCATTTT. Translated: CAISDPREGINQPQHF.